The 9 T cell receptor beta chains presented below share a single source sample, sequenced in a study of blood T cells in healthy people across ages (dated by TCRdb to between 2015 and 2016). Library prep was done by 5' RACE. TCRdb records Illumina HiSeq 2500 as the sequencer. The second PCR ran for about 7 to 11 cycles and used a J-beta primer mix along with a sample-barcoded 5' primer. TCRdb handled the public reads itself, with Q25 trimming in fastp and clone calling in MiXCR, and kept productive beta chains. A single entry per CDR3 protein holds the most common genes and DNA from its merged rows. In this sample the table shows about 840,000 distinct CDR3 sequences, 25% to 35% of which occur a single time. The ten most abundant clones make up roughly a tenth of the sample. The same data also contributed to another study, on T cells of mothers and their children.

Material: blood. These TCRs come from a middle-aged woman in good health.

V gene TRBV5-1 combines with J gene TRBJ1-5, with 7 nucleotides matching TRBD1. With 0 bases clipped from V and 4 bases from J, the junction kept 7 bases outside the gene matches. The germline CDR1 and CDR2 sequences are SGHRS and YFSETQ. The CDR3 is made up of 16 amino acids. CDR3 nucleotides: TGCGCCAGCAGCTTGGGAGAGGCAGGGGGAAATCAGCCCCAGCATTTT. Its translation: CASSLGEAGGNQPQHF.

The chain couples TRBV30 to TRBJ1-2; D unclear. Germline lookup yields CDR1 GTSNPN and CDR2 SVGIG (reference sequence). The CDR3 spans 13 residues. V was cut by 3 bases and J by 7 bases, with 15 bases left in between. In DNA, the CDR3 is TGTGCCTGGAGGCCGAGGAGGTTGGGTGGCTACACCTTC. Amino acid sequence: CAWRPRRLGGYTF.

To note about this clonotype: A much bigger clone sits one base away, suggesting this may be a read error. The chain is built from TRBV20-1 and TRBJ2-5; 7 bases are a match to TRBD1. The end of the DNA fits TRBJ2-1 better, so the J call may be wrong. Germline V gives CDR1 DFQATT, CDR2 SNEGSKA (reference sequence). This CDR3 spans 15 amino acids. In DNA form, the CDR3 reads TGCAGTGCTAGTTGGAGGACAGGCTCACAAGAGACCCAGTTCTTC. Translated, it gives CSASWRTGSQETQFF.

CDR3 in amino acids: CASSLLGQGLETQYF. CDR3 DNA: TGTGCCAGCAGTTTATTAGGACAGGGTTTGGAGACCCAGTACTTC. The chain employs TRBV28 and TRBJ2-5; TRBD1 matches at 8 bases. Germline values: CDR1 MDHEN, CDR2 SYDVKM. V was pared by 1 base and J by 5 bases, with 6 bases of the junction left unmatched. The CDR3 runs to 15 residues.

As to this clonotype: Germline and junction disagree at one end, which may indicate a read error. The rearrangement uses TRBV5-6 and TRBJ2-6, with TRBD2 identical over 7 bases. Germline CDR1 SGHDT, CDR2 YYEEEE. This CDR3 is 18 amino acids long. CDR3 nucleotides: TGTGCCAGCAGCTTGAAGGCGGGGGTGCACTCTGGGGCCAACGTCCGGACTTTC. Translated: CASSLKAGVHSGANVRTF. Using reference TRBV5-6 and TRBJ2-6 for the parts outside the CDR3, the full variable domain is DAGVTQSPTHLIKTRGQQVTLRCSPKSGHDTVSWYQQALGQGPQFIFQYYEEEERQRGNFPDRFSGHQFPNYSSELNVNALLLGDSALYLCASSLKAGVHSGANVRTFGAGSRLTVL.

This clonotype was seen many times. V gene TRBV6-1 combines with J gene TRBJ2-6; no definite D call. The CDR3 covers 13 residues. Germline lookup yields CDR1 MNHNS and CDR2 SASEGT. Deletions cut 6 bases from V and 5 bases from J, with 8 bases between. DNA for the CDR3: TGTGCCAGCAGGTCTTCGCGGGCCAACGTCCTGACTTTC. Protein product: CASRSSRANVLTF.

This clonotype was observed a few times. The CDR3 region is CASSLETGGAHTEAFF. CDR3 coding DNA: TGTGCCAGCAGCTTAGAAACCGGGGGGGCTCACACTGAAGCTTTCTTT. The rearrangement links TRBV7-9 to TRBJ1-1, with a possible D match to TRBD1 (6 bases). CDR3 length: 16 residues. Germline V gives CDR1 SEHNR, CDR2 FQNEAQ (reference sequence). Between the trimmed V and J ends, which lost 1 base and 3 bases, there was a span of 15 bases.

This clonotype was seen ten or more times. The chain recombines TRBV9 with TRBJ2-7; 10 bases agree with TRBD2. V gave up 2 bases and J gave up 5 bases; unmatched junction bases: 4. The germline CDR1 and CDR2 sequences are SGDLS and YYNGEE. This CDR3 is built from 14 residues. Written as DNA, the CDR3 is TGTGCCAGCAGCGTGACTAGCGGGCGAGACGAGCAGTACTTC. Its protein is CASSVTSGRDEQYF.

With regard to this clonotype: A single base separates this from a much larger clone, so it may be a read error. The chain couples TRBV5-1 to TRBJ2-5, with a tentative D call TRBD1 (6 bases). The CDR3 runs 14 residues. In germline, CDR1 is SGHRS, CDR2 YFSETQ. CDR3 sequence (DNA): TGCGCCAGCAGCCATGGCCGGGGACAAGGGACCCAGTACTTC. Translated: CASSHGRGQGTQYF.